Described below is a single TCR beta chain sequence and its context. The antigen is undetermined. Germline trimming cut 10 bases from V and 1 base from J; bases unmatched to any gene: 16. This CDR3 is 18 amino acids long. Germline V gene sequence: CDR1 SNHLY, CDR2 FYNNEI. 60 Vbeta and 13 Jbeta primers were used in PCR. Measured with immunoSEQ multiplex PCR; TCRdb has only the in-frame clones, and not every one. This repertoire shows approximately 220,000 clones, 82% found once; its top ten account for about 6%. The record originates from a study of cytomegalovirus exposure and HLA in healthy donors. Study-level background: Within an early data release were about 90 million unique TCRs drawn from HLA-typed donors.

When sampled, the donors appeared nominally healthy, though they likely had unrecorded immune exposures. General study points: Based on reports, TCR beta sequences accurately predicted HLA-A and HLA-B alleles for most subjects. For most TCR beta V segments, an earlier analysis put the productive rate at about 87% or about 30% of the time.

The TCR originated in a man aged 40-49 years in good health and CMV-seropositive. The chain is built from TRBV2 and TRBJ2-4; 10 nucleotides line up with TRBD1. Sequences were obtained from PBMCs. CDR3 loop: CANSLTSRQGAAKNIQYF. The CDR3 DNA reads TGTGCCAACTCTCTTACGTCTAGACAGGGGGCGGCCAAAAACATTCAGTACTTC.